This T cell receptor beta chain appears in the sequencing data of a study of tumor and adjacent non-tumor tissue in lung cancer listed by TCRdb under 2018. Study-wide context: The cohort included under 15 adenocarcinoma, a couple of squamous cell carcinoma and 1 small cell lung cancer patients. For each patient, one tumor sample and one normal lung sample were taken, giving about 31 paired specimens that underwent TCRbeta CDR3 sequencing. Ages among the 15 or so patients ranged from about 31 to 80 years, there were around 10 men and 5 women, and disease was at TNM stage I to III. The study compared bulk TCRbeta repertoires from lung tumor tissue and matched distant non-tumor lung tissue of approximately 15 lung cancer patients. Sequencing generated a total of 120 million or so productive TCRbeta reads, averaging about 4.17 million reads per sample.

What the study reported, not specific to this receptor: Significantly higher TCR diversity was found in younger patients, and higher tumor TCR diversity was associated with shorter overall and disease-free survival. TCR diversity (inverse Simpson) was significantly higher in tumor than in normal lung tissue (around 450 vs 150, P = 0.0075, Mann-Whitney U test). Only about 15 patients were in the cohort, and the authors stated that larger samples and more detailed clinical data are needed. A significantly larger cumulative share of the repertoire was made up by the top 100 clones in normal lung than in tumor tissue. Neither the sequencing platform nor unique molecular identifiers are mentioned in the methods. Peripheral blood was not sequenced, so blood TCRbeta repertoires in these lung cancer patients were not examined.

The library was produced with multiplex PCR. The instrument was an Illumina HiSeq 2500. Following protocols modified from ARM-PCR, the researchers constructed TCRbeta libraries through three rounds of nested PCR with primers (Table S4). PCR products of 200-500 bp were gel-excised and purified with the QIAquick gel extraction kit before sequencing. In the original analysis: Trimmomatic was used to clean the reads, FLASH merged the cleaned reads into complete CDR3 sequences, and MiTCR assigned the sequences to V(D)J germline segments. VDJtools was used to compute clonal diversity as the inverse Simpson's index. A read counted as productive if the sequence was in-frame and lacked a premature stop codon. In TCRdb, the public reads were trimmed at Q25 with fastp and aligned with MiXCR, with productive beta chains retained. Each record represents a unique CDR3 protein, reported with the most common genes and DNA among its rows. TCRdb assigned the V and J calls; the authors' analysis was not used. The sample table records around 100,000 distinct CDR3 sequences; approximately 60% of these occur just once. Approximately 18% of the sample is held by the ten biggest clonotypes.

V is pared back by 4 bases and J by 1 base, with 20 bases lying between the germline termini. The CDR3 has 18 amino acids, counting the end cysteine and phenylalanine. Just CDR3 DNA is preserved here, 54 bases in frame from base 1. RNA was isolated from bulk, unsorted tissue, and RNA quality was assessed with a NanoDrop ND-1000 and an Agilent 2100. Distant non-tumor tissue taken more than 3 cm from the tumor edge was used as the normal lung sample. Newly diagnosed lung cancer patients without prior chemotherapy who had been admitted for thoracic surgery in China between August and November 2014 were enrolled as donors. The study excluded patients who had received radiotherapy or chemotherapy before or who had another cancer at the same time. Pieces of surgical tissue measuring about 1-2.1 cm3 were kept in RNAlater solution and stored at -80 degrees C until use. Of note for this clonotype: Its antigen is currently not known. This sequence may be a read error, since a much larger clone differs from it by one base.

The receptor comes from a man aged 30-40 years with non-small cell lung cancer. The sample comprised distant non-tumor lung tissue. The chain couples TRBV12-3 or TRBV12-4 to TRBJ2-1; no D segment can be confidently identified. The DNA reads as follows: TGTGCCAGCAGTTCCAGGACCCAGAGGCGAGCTTCCTACAATGAGCAGTTCTTC. It translates to CASSSRTQRRASYNEQFF.